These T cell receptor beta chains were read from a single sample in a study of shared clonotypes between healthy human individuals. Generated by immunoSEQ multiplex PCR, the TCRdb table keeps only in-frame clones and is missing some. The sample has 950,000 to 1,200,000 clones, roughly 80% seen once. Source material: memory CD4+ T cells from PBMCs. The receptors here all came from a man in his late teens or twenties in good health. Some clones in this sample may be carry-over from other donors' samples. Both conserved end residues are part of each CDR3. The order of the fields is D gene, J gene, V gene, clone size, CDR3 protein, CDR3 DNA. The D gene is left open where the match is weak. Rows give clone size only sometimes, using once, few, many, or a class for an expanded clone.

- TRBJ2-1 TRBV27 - CASSLEQGFEQFF TGTGCCAGCAGTTTAGAACAGGGTTTTGAGCAGTTCTTC
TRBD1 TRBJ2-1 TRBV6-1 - CASRGQGGFNEQFF TGTGCCAGCAGAGGACAGGGGGGGTTCAATGAGCAGTTCTTC
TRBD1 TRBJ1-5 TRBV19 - CASHFSGTDNQPQHF TGTGCCAGTCATTTTTCCGGGACAGATAATCAGCCCCAGCATTTT
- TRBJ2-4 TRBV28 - CASSFYKAKNIQYF TGTGCCAGCAGTTTTTACAAAGCCAAAAACATTCAGTACTTC
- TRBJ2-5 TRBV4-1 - CASSQAAKETQYF TGCGCCAGCAGCCAAGCTGCCAAAGAGACCCAGTACTTC
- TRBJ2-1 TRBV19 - CASSTTGTHNNEQFF TGTGCCAGTAGTACAACCGGGACACATAACAATGAGCAGTTCTTC
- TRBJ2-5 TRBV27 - CASSLSPRSQTGIQETQYF TGTGCCAGCAGTTTATCCCCACGATCCCAAACGGGAATCCAAGAGACCCAGTACTTC
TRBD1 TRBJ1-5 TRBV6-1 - CASSGDRGHNQPQHF TGTGCCAGCAGTGGGGACAGGGGCCACAATCAGCCCCAGCATTTT
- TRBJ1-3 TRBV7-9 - CASSWGSLSGNTIYF TGTGCCAGCAGCTGGGGCAGCCTCTCTGGAAACACCATATATTTT
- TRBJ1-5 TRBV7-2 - CASSLSSNQPQHF TGTGCCAGCAGCTTAAGTAGCAATCAGCCCCAGCATTTT
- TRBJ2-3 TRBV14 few CASSQDLTDTQYF TGTGCCAGCAGCCAAGATCTCACAGATACGCAGTATTTT
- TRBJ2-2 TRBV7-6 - CASSLGTNTGELFF TGTGCCAGCAGCCTGGGGACCAACACCGGGGAGCTGTTTTTT
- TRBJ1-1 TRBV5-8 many CASSMRLAQAFF TGTGCCAGCAGCATGCGGCTCGCTCAAGCTTTCTTT
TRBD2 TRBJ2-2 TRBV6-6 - CASRETSGPTGELFF TGTGCCAGCAGGGAGACTAGCGGACCCACCGGGGAGCTGTTTTTT
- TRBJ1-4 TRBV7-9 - CASSQTGEKLFF TGTGCCAGCAGCCAGACCGGGGAAAAACTGTTTTTT
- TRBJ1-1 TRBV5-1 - CASSLVSGDTEAFF TGCGCCAGCAGCTTGGTTTCCGGGGACACTGAAGCTTTCTTT
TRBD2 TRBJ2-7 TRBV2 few CASRAGGPSYEQYF TGTGCCAGCAGAGCGGGAGGGCCTTCCTACGAGCAGTACTTC
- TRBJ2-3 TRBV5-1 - CASKGEAHTDTQYF TGCGCCAGCAAGGGTGAGGCCCACACAGATACGCAGTATTTT
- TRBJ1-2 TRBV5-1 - CASSLGDTRGPRSGYTF TGCGCCAGCAGCTTGGGTGATACTAGGGGCCCCAGATCGGGCTACACCTTC
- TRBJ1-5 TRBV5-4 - CASSNRGEPQHF TGTGCCAGCAGCAACCGGGGGGAGCCCCAGCATTTT
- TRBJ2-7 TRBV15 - CATSRDSRYEQYF TGTGCCACCAGCAGAGATAGCCGCTACGAGCAGTACTTC
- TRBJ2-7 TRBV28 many CASTGPGSSYEQYF TGTGCCAGCACAGGGCCGGGGAGCTCCTACGAGCAGTACTTC
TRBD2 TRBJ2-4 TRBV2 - CASRRGDGNIQYF TGTGCCAGCCGACGGGGGGACGGAAACATTCAGTACTTC
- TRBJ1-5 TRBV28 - CASSAGTADWNQPQHF TGTGCCAGCAGCGCCGGGACCGCCGATTGGAATCAGCCCCAGCATTTT
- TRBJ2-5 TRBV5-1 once CASSFRVEETQYF TGCGCCAGCAGCTTTCGCGTCGAGGAGACCCAGTACTTC
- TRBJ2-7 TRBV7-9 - CASSLEQGSEQYF TGTGCCAGCAGCTTAGAACAGGGTAGCGAGCAGTACTTC
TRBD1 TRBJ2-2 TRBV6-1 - CAGGWQGDTGELFF TGTGCCGGCGGGTGGCAGGGGGACACCGGGGAGCTGTTTTTT
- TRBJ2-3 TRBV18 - CASSSGQLPSTDTQYF TGTGCCAGCTCATCCGGACAGCTCCCCAGCACAGATACGCAGTATTTT
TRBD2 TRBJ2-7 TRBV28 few CASTRTSGPYEQYF TGTGCCAGCACCAGGACTAGCGGCCCCTACGAGCAGTACTTC
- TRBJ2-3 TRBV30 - CAWISSANTDTQYF TGTGCCTGGATATCTAGCGCAAACACAGATACGCAGTATTTT
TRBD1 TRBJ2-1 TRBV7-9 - CASSLDRGLYNEQFF TGTGCCAGCAGCCTCGACAGGGGGCTATACAATGAGCAGTTCTTC
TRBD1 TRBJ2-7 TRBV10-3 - CAANQGTGDYEQYF TGTGCCGCCAACCAGGGGACAGGGGACTACGAGCAGTACTTC
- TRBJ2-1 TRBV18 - CASSPLARVEQFF TGTGCCAGCTCACCATTGGCGCGAGTTGAGCAGTTCTTC
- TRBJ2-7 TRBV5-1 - CASSQDGPSAVYEQYF TGCGCCAGCAGCCAGGACGGTCCTAGTGCCGTCTACGAGCAGTACTTC
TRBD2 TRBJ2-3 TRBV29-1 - CSVESLTITSGRETDTQYF TGCAGCGTTGAATCCCTGACCATTACTAGCGGGAGGGAGACAGATACGCAGTATTTT
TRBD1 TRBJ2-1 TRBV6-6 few CASSPQGTASYNEQFF TGTGCCAGCAGTCCTCAAGGGACAGCGTCCTACAATGAGCAGTTCTTC
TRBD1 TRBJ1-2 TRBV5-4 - CASSAQDRGLGGYTF TGTGCCAGCAGCGCTCAGGACAGGGGGTTGGGTGGCTACACCTTC
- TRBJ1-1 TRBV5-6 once CASSFRRTLREAFF TGTGCCAGCAGCTTCAGACGGACACTACGAGAAGCTTTCTTT
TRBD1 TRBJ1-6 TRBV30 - CACGQDSYNSPLHF TGTGCCTGTGGACAGGACTCCTATAATTCACCCCTCCACTTT
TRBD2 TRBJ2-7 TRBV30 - CAWSVSPGSGKYEQYF TGTGCCTGGAGTGTAAGTCCCGGGAGCGGGAAGTACGAGCAGTACTTC
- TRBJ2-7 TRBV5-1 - CASSPGASISYEQYF TGCGCCAGCAGCCCGGGGGCTAGCATCTCCTACGAGCAGTACTTC
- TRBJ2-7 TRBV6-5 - CASSYSRREQYF TGTGCCAGCAGTTACTCCCGTCGGGAGCAGTACTTC
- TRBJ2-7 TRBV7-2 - CASSLQGRQNYEQYF TGTGCCAGCAGCCTCCAGGGCCGACAAAACTACGAGCAGTACTTC
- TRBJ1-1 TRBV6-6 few CASSSPTVWETEAFF TGTGCCAGCAGCTCCCCGACAGTGTGGGAAACTGAAGCTTTCTTT
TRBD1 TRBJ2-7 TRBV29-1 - CSVEGQGSYYEQYF TGCAGCGTCGAGGGACAGGGTTCCTACTACGAGCAGTACTTC
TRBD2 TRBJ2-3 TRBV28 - CASSSRLAGETDTQYF TGTGCCAGCAGTTCCCGACTAGCGGGGGAGACAGATACGCAGTATTTT
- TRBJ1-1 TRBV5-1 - CASSFGGGDAEAFF TGCGCCAGCAGCTTCGGAGGAGGGGACGCTGAAGCTTTCTTT
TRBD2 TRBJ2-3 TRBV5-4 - CASSRGSGWGDTQYF TGTGCCAGCAGCCGCGGGAGCGGTTGGGGAGATACGCAGTATTTT